The entry below describes one T cell receptor (beta chain). The antigen remains unidentified. The data are from a study of long-term antiretroviral therapy in people with HIV. Overall study results and limits: Following ART, diversity rose but still fell short of transplant donor controls.

Running of the v3.0 immunoSEQ assay took place at survey level. Method: immunoSEQ multiplex PCR; TCRdb's copy keeps in-frame clones and lacks some. The repertoire holds just under 35,000 clones, with roughly 81% as singletons. Donors needed at least one pre-ART PBMC sample plus at least two post-ART samples. The germline V and J ends were trimmed by 3 bases and 3 bases, with 11 bases remaining between them. CDR1 is SGHTA and CDR2 is FQGNSA in the germline V gene. The CDR3 is made up of 14 amino acids. The sample in question was unsorted PBMCs, obtained roughly 2.8 years before starting antiretroviral therapy. The receptor's source is a young woman with HIV. The gene calls are TRBV7-2 and TRBJ1-2; D is undetermined. CDR3 sequence: CASSLYGAYYGYTF. The CDR3 DNA follows: TGTGCCAGCAGCTTGTACGGAGCCTACTATGGCTACACCTTC.